A selection of T cell receptor beta chains follows, all from one sample in a study of T-cell memory formation after mild COVID-19. TCRdb re-called the 5' RACE reads with MiXCR, one entry per CDR3 protein. The profile covers about 390,000 distinct CDR3 sequences, with roughly 21% appearing a single time and roughly an eighth taken by the ten largest. The specimen sequenced was PBMCs or a T cell subset sorted from them (not recorded which). The receptors were sampled from an adult woman who had mild COVID-19 (a few samples of this study predate the infection). Cell type and time point are not known. Both conserved end residues are part of each CDR3. Each record gives: clone size, V gene, D gene, J gene, CDR3 DNA, CDR3 protein. D genes are given only for firm matches. A row's size may be missing; if present it is once, few, many or a size class.

few	TRBV4-2	.	TRBJ2-3	TGTGCCAGCAGCCAAGAAGTGAGCGGGAGCACAGATACGCAGTATTTT	CASSQEVSGSTDTQYF
few	TRBV12-3/TRBV12-4	TRBD1	TRBJ1-2	TGTGCCAGCAGTCCCGGACAGGGAGTTAGCTATGGCTACACCTTC	CASSPGQGVSYGYTF
.	TRBV5-1	.	TRBJ2-7	TGCGCCAGCAGCTTGGCAGCAGGGGACTACGAGCAGTACTTC	CASSLAAGDYEQYF
few	TRBV20-1	TRBD1	TRBJ2-5	TGCAGTGCTCAAACAGGGGAAGAGACCCAGTACTTC	CSAQTGEETQYF
few	TRBV6-5	.	TRBJ2-7	TGTGCCAGCAGGTACGAAGGGGCGACTCCCTACGAGCAGTACTTC	CASRYEGATPYEQYF
many	TRBV12-3/TRBV12-4	TRBD1	TRBJ2-1	TGTGCCAGCAGTCTCCGGGACAGTTCCTACAATGAGCAGTTCTTC	CASSLRDSSYNEQFF
.	TRBV2	.	TRBJ2-5	TGTGCCAGCAGTGAGGGCAGGAGGAGAGACTTC	CASSEGRRRDF
.	TRBV5-1	.	TRBJ2-2	TGCGCCAGCAGCTTACGGACAGATCGTGGGGAGCTGTTTTTT	CASSLRTDRGELFF
few	TRBV12-3/TRBV12-4	.	TRBJ1-5	TGTGCCAGCACCGAATCTTACGGGACGGCTGGTCCAGCCCAGCATTTT	CASTESYGTAGPAQHF
.	TRBV12-3/TRBV12-4	.	TRBJ1-5	TGTGCCAGCAGTCTCCCGGGGCCCAATCAGCCCCAGCATTTT	CASSLPGPNQPQHF
.	TRBV27	.	TRBJ2-4	TGTGCCAGCAGTTCGGAACCAGGGACCAAAAACATTCAGTACTTC	CASSSEPGTKNIQYF
few	TRBV5-1	TRBD1	TRBJ1-4	TGCGCCAGCAGCGAGACAGGGGGCAATGAAAAACTGTTTTTT	CASSETGGNEKLFF
.	TRBV11-3	TRBD2	TRBJ2-5	TGTGCCAGCAGCTTAGGGGGATCTAGCGGAACAATCCAAGAGACCCAGTACTTC	CASSLGGSSGTIQETQYF
few	TRBV5-1	.	TRBJ2-5	TGCGCCAGCAGCCTAGACATGCGCTTTGGGACCCAGTACTTC	CASSLDMRFGTQYF
few	TRBV5-1	.	TRBJ2-5	TGCGCCAGCAGCTTGACTGCGTACCAAGAGACCCAGTACTTC	CASSLTAYQETQYF
.	TRBV20-1	.	TRBJ2-1	TGCAGTGCTAGAGATTTAGTAGCCCAACCAAGGATCAATGAGCAGTTCTTC	CSARDLVAQPRINEQFF
.	TRBV12-3/TRBV12-4	TRBD1	TRBJ2-1	TGTGCCAGCAGTTCACCGGGACAGGGGGTGGGTGAGCAGTTCTTC	CASSSPGQGVGEQFF
many	TRBV5-1	TRBD1	TRBJ1-4	TGCGCCAGCAGCTTGTCGGGACAGGGAAATGAAAAACTGTTTTTT	CASSLSGQGNEKLFF